These 24 T cell receptor beta chains originate from one sample sequenced in a study of T cell repertoires in cytomegalovirus infection. One entry per CDR3 protein, called by TCRdb with MiXCR from the reads. The sample has some 680,000 distinct CDR3 sequences; 35% are singletons. Sequencing was done on a sample of PBMCs. All receptors come from a human donor in good health (CMV status not recorded). Some clones in this sample may be carry-over from other donors' samples.

On this clonotype: The junction departs from germline at one end; a sequencing error may be responsible. The chain combines TRBV19 with TRBJ1-1; D call uncertain. Germline V CDR1 and CDR2: LNHDA, SQIVND (reference sequence). This CDR3 contains 13 residues. CDR3 amino acids: CASSILGTTGAFF. In nucleotides, the CDR3 is TGTGCCAGTAGTATTCTGGGCACCACTGGAGCTTTCTTT.

V usage is TRBV6-2 or TRBV6-3 and J usage is TRBJ1-5, with D tentatively TRBD1 (5 bases). V was trimmed by 5 bases and J by 6 bases, leaving 11 bases between them. The CDR3 covers 13 residues. Germline values: CDR1 MNHEY, CDR2 SVGEGT. CDR3 in DNA: TGTGCCAGCAGTGGGGGGTTCATTCAGCCCCAGCATTTT. It encodes CASSGGFIQPQHF.

The V gene is TRBV18, the J gene TRBJ1-5; D remains unclear. Trimming shortened V by 6 bases and J by 0 bases, and 9 bases separated the two germline ends. Per the germline V gene, CDR1 is KGHSH and CDR2 is LQKENI. The CDR3 runs to 14 residues. The DNA of the CDR3 is TGTGCCAGCTCCCCTAGACATAGCAATCAGCCCCAGCATTTT. Its translation: CASSPRHSNQPQHF. Drawing the rest from reference TRBV18 and TRBJ1-5, the complete variable domain is NAGVMQNPRHLVRRRGQEARLRCSPMKGHSHVYWYRQLPEEGLKFMVYLQKENIIDESGMPKERFSAEFPKEGPSILRIQQVVRGDSAAYFCASSPRHSNQPQHFGDGTRLSIL.

This sequence joins TRBV7-9 and TRBJ1-5; D perhaps matches TRBD1 (5 bases). Trimming pared 0 bases from V and 0 bases from J, leaving 12 bases between. This CDR3 comprises 17 residues. Germline CDR1 reads SEHNR; CDR2 reads FQNEAQ (reference sequence). The CDR3 nucleotides read TGTGCCAGCAGCTTAGCGGCGGGACGGTATAGCAATCAGCCCCAGCATTTT. Amino acids: CASSLAAGRYSNQPQHF.

Note on this clonotype: Lacking the conserved final phenylalanine or tryptophan, this CDR3 likely reflects a read error. The chain recombines TRBV28 with TRBJ2-1; 7 bases agree with TRBD2. V was clipped by 7 bases and J by 3 bases; unmatched bases: 6. CDR3 length: 14 residues. Germline CDR1 MDHEN, CDR2 SYDVKM. CDR3 bases: TGTGCCAGCAACGAGCAGCGGGACTACAATGAGCAGTTCTTA. Translating gives CASNEQRDYNEQFL.

This clonotype is medium-sized by share. V usage is TRBV28 and J usage is TRBJ1-1; the D is unclear. The CDR3 loop spans 12 amino acids. The germline gives CDR1 MDHEN, CDR2 SYDVKM. Trimming took off 6 bases at V and 3 bases at J, with 8 bases between the two ends. The CDR3 region has the DNA TGTGCCAGCAGCTTAGGAGACACTGAAGCTTTCTTT. Translated: CASSLGDTEAFF.

This clonotype came up many times. The chain is built from TRBV29-1 and TRBJ1-1; the match to TRBD1 covers 10 bases. This CDR3 is 14 amino acids long. Germline V gene data show CDR1 as SQVTM and CDR2 as ANQGSEA. J was trimmed by 7 bases and V by 1 base; bases with no gene match: 6. The CDR3 DNA reads TGCAGCGTTGAAGCCGGGACAGGGGAACTTGAAGCTTTCTTT. Protein product: CSVEAGTGELEAFF. The variable domain in full, with the rest retrieved from reference TRBV29-1 and TRBJ1-1, is SAVISQKPSRDICQRGTSLTIQCQVDSQVTMMFWYRQQPGQSLTLIATANQGSEATYESGFVIDKFPISRPNLTFSTLTVSNMSPEDSSIYLCSVEAGTGELEAFFGQGTRLTVV.

J is TRBJ2-1 and V is TRBV7-2, with 11 bases matching TRBD2. Germline V gene lookup returns CDR1 SGHTA and CDR2 FQGNSA. V dropped 5 bases and J dropped 9; count of bases not matched to a gene: 12. CDR3 size: 16 residues. The CDR3 loop is CASSPRTSGLQPEQFF. The DNA of the CDR3 is TGTGCCAGCAGCCCCAGGACTAGCGGGCTTCAGCCTGAGCAGTTCTTC. Filled out from reference TRBV7-2 and TRBJ2-1, the complete variable domain reads GAGVSQSPSNKVTEKGKDVELRCDPISGHTALYWYRQSLGQGLEFLIYFQGNSAPDKSGLPSDRFSAERTGGSVSTLTIQRTQQEDSAVYLCASSPRTSGLQPEQFFGPGTRLTVL.

This chain connects TRBV6-4 to TRBJ1-4, with D perhaps matching TRBD1 (6 bases). The CDR3 has 15 amino acids. CDR1 and CDR2 from the germline V gene are MRHNA and SNTAGT. The CDR3 DNA reads TGTGCAAGCCTTCGAGGGTGGGGGCGCGTTGAAAAACTGTTTTTT. As protein: CASLRGWGRVEKLFF.

The chain recombines TRBV7-2 with TRBJ2-1; 13 bases match TRBD2. The V gene end was trimmed by 4 bases and the J gene end by 6 bases; junction bases not matched to a gene: 3. The CDR3 sequence is 15 residues long. CDR1 SGHTA and CDR2 FQGNSA come from the germline V gene. The CDR3 reads CASSSTSGGINEQFF. CDR3 coding DNA: TGTGCCAGCAGCTCGACTAGCGGGGGGATCAATGAGCAGTTCTTC.

The chain links TRBV10-3 to TRBJ1-1, with D uncertain. The CDR3 is 13 amino acids. V lost 8 bases, J lost 0 bases, and 10 bases lay in between. Germline loops: CDR1 ENHRY, CDR2 SYGVKD. CDR3 nucleotides: TGTGCCATCCAACTAGCCATGAACACTGAAGCTTTCTTT. Protein product: CAIQLAMNTEAFF.

This clonotype was counted a few times. The chain combines TRBV12-5 with TRBJ2-1; D is perhaps TRBD2 (5 bases). With 4 bases removed from V and 4 bases from J, the gap between germline ends came to 8 bases. The CDR3 spans 13 residues. Germline lookup yields CDR1 LGHNT and CDR2 FRNRAP. In DNA, the CDR3 is TGTGCTAGTGGTTATAGCGCTTACAATGAGCAGTTCTTC. It encodes CASGYSAYNEQFF.

This rearrangement joins TRBV2 to TRBJ1-2, with TRBD1 as a possible D gene (6 bases). V lost 5 bases to trimming and J lost 8 bases, with 12 bases between them. Per the germline V gene, CDR1 is SNHLY and CDR2 is FYNNEI. The length of the CDR3 is 12 residues. The CDR3 bases are TGTGCCAGCAGTAGAACAGGGAGCGGCTACACCTTC. It yields the protein CASSRTGSGYTF.

This clonotype was seen more than once but under ten times. J is TRBJ2-3 and V is TRBV7-2, with D possibly being TRBD2 (6 bases). Trimming removed 5 bases at V and 2 bases at J, with 14 bases between. Germline assignment: CDR1 SGHTA and CDR2 FQGNSA. The CDR3 length is 15 residues. CDR3 sequence: CASSKSSGVTDTQYF. CDR3 DNA: TGTGCCAGCAGCAAAAGTTCGGGGGTCACAGATACGCAGTATTTT.

There are many counts of this clonotype. This rearrangement joins TRBV5-1 to TRBJ2-1; D gene unclear. Germline V gene lookup returns CDR1 SGHRS and CDR2 YFSETQ. The CDR3 sequence is 14 residues long. V shed 3 bases and J shed 4 bases, with 11 bases lying between them. The CDR3 sequence: CASSWSGRYNEQFF. The CDR3 coding sequence is TGCGCCAGCAGCTGGTCTGGCCGATACAATGAGCAGTTCTTC. The whole variable domain, filled in from reference TRBV5-1 and TRBJ2-1, reads KAGVTQTPRYLIKTRGQQVTLSCSPISGHRSVSWYQQTPGQGLQFLFEYFSETQRNKGNFPGRFSGRQFSNSRSEMNVSTLELGDSALYLCASSWSGRYNEQFFGPGTRLTVL.

This sequence joins TRBV7-8 and TRBJ1-1; tentatively, D is TRBD1 (6 bases). Deletions cut 5 bases from V and 3 bases from J, with 22 bases between. The germline V gene encodes CDR1 SGHVS and CDR2 FQNEAQ. The length of the CDR3 is 17 residues. In nucleotides, the CDR3 is TGTGCCAGCAGCCTCAAGGACAGCCCTGGCCCTTACACTGAAGCTTTCTTT. This codes for CASSLKDSPGPYTEAFF.

The V call is TRBV5-6, the J call TRBJ2-7; 10 bases align to TRBD1. This CDR3 has 14 amino acids. Germline CDR1 is SGHDT and CDR2 is YYEEEE. The J segment lost 5 bases and the V segment lost 3 bases, leaving 5 bases of the junction unmatched. The chain's CDR3 is CASSWGTGAHEQYF. Here the CDR3 DNA reads TGTGCCAGCAGCTGGGGGACAGGGGCCCACGAGCAGTACTTC.

This clonotype occurred a few times. This chain uses TRBV7-9 with TRBJ2-5, with 8 bases identical to TRBD2. The V segment lost 5 bases and the J segment 3 bases; nucleotides outside the gene matches: 8. The CDR3 consists of 15 residues. Germline assignment: CDR1 SEHNR and CDR2 FQNEAQ (reference sequence). CDR3 region: CASSPGGSGKETQYF. The CDR3 region has the DNA TGTGCCAGCAGCCCGGGAGGGTCAGGAAAAGAGACCCAGTACTTC.

This chain links TRBV6-5 with TRBJ1-5; 10 bases match TRBD1. V gave up 7 bases and J gave up 6 bases; unmatched junction bases: 15. The CDR3 spans 17 residues. Germline assignment: CDR1 MNHEY and CDR2 SVGAGI. CDR3 sequence: CASTLRRQGAVVQPQHF. In DNA form, the CDR3 reads TGTGCCAGCACCTTACGGAGACAGGGGGCAGTGGTTCAGCCCCAGCATTTT.

In the case of this clonotype: Its ends do not fully match the called genes, so a read error is possible. The V gene is TRBV28, the J gene TRBJ1-1; D is uncertain. The germline CDR1 and CDR2 sequences are MDHEN and SYDVKM. The CDR3 runs 14 residues. The CDR3 is CAISFGSLNTEAFF. The DNA for the CDR3 is TGTGCCATCAGTTTTGGCAGCTTGAACACTGAAGCTTTCTTT.

The rearrangement uses TRBV2 and TRBJ2-7, with 12 positions matching TRBD2. The CDR3 totals 13 residues. Trimming cost V 8 bases and J 6 bases; bases outside gene matches: 5. CDR1 and CDR2 from the germline V gene are SNHLY and FYNNEI. CDR3 DNA sequence: TGTGCCAGCCTACTAGCGGGAGGAAGCGAGCAGTACTTC. Residues: CASLLAGGSEQYF.

This clonotype was detected only a few times. J is TRBJ1-1 and V is TRBV10-3, with 7 bases lining up with TRBD1. Germline-derived CDR1 and CDR2 are ENHRY and SYGVKD. This CDR3 has 13 residues. V dropped 10 bases and J dropped 1; count of bases not matched to a gene: 6. CDR3 protein: CATSGTANTEAFF. CDR3 bases: TGTGCCACCTCCGGGACAGCGAACACTGAAGCTTTCTTT.

This chain joins TRBV9 and TRBJ1-1; D is possibly TRBD1 (6 bases). The CDR3 runs to 14 residues. Germline V gene data show CDR1 as SGDLS and CDR2 as YYNGEE. V was cut by 3 bases and J by 1 base, with 10 bases left in between. The CDR3 DNA reads as TGTGCCAGCAGCGACAGGACAGAGAACACTGAAGCTTTCTTT. It specifies CASSDRTENTEAFF.

This clonotype was observed a handful of times. This rearrangement joins TRBV4-2 to TRBJ2-1; D unresolved. The CDR3 contains 14 residues. Germline CDR1 is LGHNA and CDR2 is YNFKEQ. V was shortened by 0 bases and J by 3 bases, with 6 bases between the two germline ends. The CDR3 loop reads CASSQDTDYNEQFF. In nucleotides, the CDR3 is TGTGCCAGCAGCCAAGATACCGACTACAATGAGCAGTTCTTC.